Listed here is a single TCR beta chain. Its cognate antigen is unknown. These data belong to a study of cytomegalovirus exposure and HLA in healthy donors. PCR primers comprised 60 Vbeta and 13 Jbeta primers. TCRdb's copy holds only in-frame clones and misses some; the assay was immunoSEQ multiplex PCR. The profile shows under 150,000 clones, almost 85% of them singletons. Study-level findings and limits: Cytomegalovirus-associated TCR beta chains were listed, numbering around 150.

The ends lost 6 bases at V and 2 bases at J; junction bases unmatched: 11. The CDR3 extends over 16 amino acids. Germline V gives CDR1 SNHLY, CDR2 FYNNEI. This TCR was recovered from a man between 25 and 39 years old in good health and CMV-seropositive. Sequences were obtained from PBMCs. The chain carries TRBV2 and TRBJ2-7; TRBD2 matches at 9 bases. The CDR3 sequence is CASRASSGERPYEQYF. In DNA form, the CDR3 reads TGTGCCAGCAGGGCCTCTAGCGGGGAACGCCCCTACGAGCAGTACTTC.